Listed below are T cell receptor beta chains from one sample, sequenced in a study of shared clonotypes between healthy human individuals. Sequencing was performed with immunoSEQ multiplex PCR; in TCRdb, only in-frame clones are kept and a portion is missing. The table lists under 600,000 clones, 75% to 80% of them singletons, with about 12% in the top ten. Sequenced material: PBMCs. Receptors were obtained from a middle-aged woman in good health. Some clones in this sample may be carry-over from other donors' samples. The CDR3 runs from the conserved cysteine through the conserved F or W. D genes are given only for firm matches. Part of the rows lack a size; the others show once, few, many or a class for expanded clones.

>NA|12|TRBJ1-1|TRBD1|TRBV27
TGTGCCAGCAGCCGCGGGACAGGCGAAGCTTTCTTT
CASSRGTGEAFF
>NA|16|TRBJ2-3|TRBD1|TRBV30
TGTGCCTGGACCCAGGACAGGGGCCTTAGCACAGATACGCAGTATTTT
CAWTQDRGLSTDTQYF
>NA|19|TRBJ2-1|TRBD2|TRBV9
TGTGCCAGCAGCGTCCCCATATCCCCGTCTAGCGGGAGCTACAATGAGCAGTTCTTC
CASSVPISPSSGSYNEQFF
>NA|14|TRBJ2-1|NA|TRBV14
TGTGCCAGCAGCCAAGATTGGTGGCTAGGTGAGCAGTTCTTC
CASSQDWWLGEQFF
>NA|11|TRBJ2-7|NA|TRBV5-5
TGTGCCAGCAGCTCGGAGGGGGAGCAGTACTTC
CASSSEGEQYF
>NA|14|TRBJ2-5|NA|TRBV19
TGTGCCAGTAGTGAGGGGGGCGCGCACGGGACCCAGTACTTC
CASSEGGAHGTQYF
>NA|13|TRBJ1-5|TRBD1|TRBV6-6
TGTGCCAGCAGTTTACAGGGGGGCGCCCCCCAGCATTTT
CASSLQGGAPQHF
>NA|15|TRBJ2-7|TRBD1|TRBV7-2
TGTGCCAGCAGCTTATCCAGGGGGCCTTCCTACGAGCAGTACTTC
CASSLSRGPSYEQYF
>NA|13|TRBJ2-5|NA|TRBV19
TGTGCCAGTAGTGCAACAGGGCGGGAGACCCAGTACTTC
CASSATGRETQYF
>NA|16|TRBJ2-1|TRBD2|TRBV5-1
TGCGCCAGCAGGCCCGGGGGACTAGCGGACTACAATGAGCAGTTCTTC
CASRPGGLADYNEQFF
>once|11|TRBJ2-1|NA|TRBV7-9
TGTGCCAGCAGCTTAAGCAATGAGCAGTTCTTC
CASSLSNEQFF
>few|12|TRBJ2-7|TRBD1|TRBV29-1
TGCAGCGTTGGGACAGGGAGGTACGAGCAGTACTTC
CSVGTGRYEQYF
>NA|16|TRBJ2-1|NA|TRBV11-2
TGTGCCAGCAGCACTCTAAGGAGGGCCTCCCACAATGAGCAGTTCTTC
CASSTLRRASHNEQFF
>few|15|TRBJ2-3|NA|TRBV7-9
TGTGCCAGCAGCTTAGTGGGCAGCGCGGCAGATACGCAGTATTTT
CASSLVGSAADTQYF
>NA|16|TRBJ2-5|NA|TRBV9
TGTGCCAGCAGCGTAGGTCCAGCTCCTACGGGGGAGACCCAGTACTTC
CASSVGPAPTGETQYF
>once|16|TRBJ2-7|TRBD2|TRBV28
TGTGCCAGCAGTCCCCCTCGCGTGCGGGGGAGGGACGAGCAGTACTTC
CASSPPRVRGRDEQYF
>once|16|TRBJ1-3|NA|TRBV4-1
TGCGCCAGCAGCCAAGAACAGGTCTTCTCTGGAAACACCATATATTTT
CASSQEQVFSGNTIYF
>NA|14|TRBJ2-2|NA|TRBV6-6
TGTGCCAGCAGGTCAGGGACTGACACCGGTGAGCTGTTTTTT
CASRSGTDTGELFF
>NA|12|TRBJ1-5|NA|TRBV6-6
TGTGCCAGCAGTTACGTCAATCAGCCCCAGCATTTT
CASSYVNQPQHF
>NA|16|TRBJ1-2|TRBD1|TRBV19
TGTGCCACCACTCCGGCGGGACAGGGGATAAACTATGGCTACACCTTC
CATTPAGQGINYGYTF
>NA|15|TRBJ1-3|NA|TRBV19
TGTGCCAGTAGTATAAGACGGAGCTCTGGAAACACCATATATTTT
CASSIRRSSGNTIYF
>NA|16|TRBJ1-4|TRBD1|TRBV7-6
TGTGCCAGCAGCCAAGGGACAGCCGCAACTAATGAAAAACTGTTTTTT
CASSQGTAATNEKLFF
>NA|18|TRBJ1-6|TRBD1|TRBV30
TGTGCCTGGAGTGTACTTAGCGGGACAGGGGACTATAATTCACCCCTCCACTTT
CAWSVLSGTGDYNSPLHF
>NA|14|TRBJ1-4|NA|TRBV18
TGTGCCAGCTCACCGGGTCAACTCGGGGAAAAACTGTTTTTT
CASSPGQLGEKLFF
>NA|15|TRBJ2-1|NA|TRBV7-9
TGTGCCAGCAGCTTATCCGTTGTTTCCTACAATGAGCAGTTCTTC
CASSLSVVSYNEQFF
>NA|15|TRBJ1-2|TRBD1|TRBV4-1
TGCGCCAGCAGCCAGAACGGACAGGGTGGTTATGGCTACACCTTC
CASSQNGQGGYGYTF